The next 27 T cell receptor beta chains were all read from a single sample in a study of graft-versus-host responses after intestinal transplantation. No antigen is known for these receptors. The repertoire was sequenced with immunoSEQ multiplex PCR; TCRdb's copy has only in-frame clones and lacks some. Of roughly 120,000 clones listed, approximately 92% are singletons. The material sequenced was unstimulated CD8+ T cells sorted from spleen or lymph node cells, taken before intestinal transplant. The receptors derive from a human donor who received an intestinal transplant.

The CDR3: CASSLRDYNYNEQFF. The CDR3 DNA follows: TGTGCCAGCAGCTTAAGGGACTATAACTACAATGAGCAGTTCTTC. V and J are TRBV7-9 and TRBJ2-1; TRBD2 agrees at 7 bases. The germline V gene has CDR1 SEHNR and CDR2 FQNEAQ (reference sequence). Germline trimming cut 2 bases from V and 3 bases from J; bases unmatched to any gene: 4. This CDR3 has 15 amino acids.

This clone was seen just once. The chain couples TRBV7-3 to TRBJ1-1; 11 nucleotides match TRBD1. V lost 4 bases and J lost 4; bases outside the gene matches: 14. Germline V gives CDR1 SGHTA, CDR2 FQGTGA. The CDR3 is made up of 18 amino acids. The CDR3, as DNA: TGTGCCAGCAGCTCCGGAAGGACAGGGGGCGCACTGGTCACTGAAGCTTTCTTT. It encodes CASSSGRTGGALVTEAFF.

The chain joins TRBV10-1 to TRBJ2-7, with D possibly being TRBD1 or TRBD2 (5 bases each). Germline lookup yields CDR1 WNHNN and CDR2 SYGVQD (reference sequence). The CDR3 has 13 amino acids. V lost 6 bases, J lost 5 bases, and 14 bases lay in between. CDR3 coding DNA: TGCGCCAGCAGCTTGGATCAGGGAGACGAGCAGTACTTC. It is translated as CASSLDQGDEQYF.

The rearrangement uses TRBV9 and TRBJ2-3; D unresolved. This CDR3 spans 14 amino acids. The germline V gene encodes CDR1 SGDLS and CDR2 YYNGEE. Trimming left V 0 bases short and J 6 bases short, with 11 bases between. The CDR3 region is CASSVGFKADTQYF. The CDR3 DNA reads TGTGCCAGCAGCGTAGGCTTTAAGGCCGATACGCAGTATTTT.

The gene calls are TRBV19 and TRBJ1-1; possible D gene TRBD1, 5 bases. Trimming removed 7 bases from V and 5 bases from J, with 11 bases in between. This CDR3 region has 12 residues. CDR1 LNHDA and CDR2 SQIVND come from the germline V gene (reference sequence). CDR3 protein: CASNWGWTEAFF. In DNA, the CDR3 is TGTGCCAGTAATTGGGGGTGGACTGAAGCTTTCTTT.

DNA for the CDR3: TGTGCCAGCAGTCGAGGGGCCGAGCAGTACTTC. Translation: CASSRGAEQYF. The chain joins TRBV27 to TRBJ2-7; either TRBD1 or TRBD2 may fit D (5 bases each). The germline CDR1 and CDR2 sequences are MNHEY and SMNVEV (reference sequence). Trimming took 5 bases from V and 6 from J, leaving 8 bases between them. This CDR3 spans 11 amino acids.

The chain carries TRBV11-3 and TRBJ2-1; D may be TRBD2 (5 bases). Germline CDR1 reads SGHNT; CDR2 reads YENEEA. CDR3 length equals 16 residues. V was trimmed by 1 base and J by 1 base, leaving 11 bases between them. The CDR3 is CASSLGLRGSYNEQFF. The CDR3 region has the DNA TGTGCCAGCAGCTTAGGATTACGGGGTTCCTACAATGAGCAGTTCTTC.

V is TRBV13 and J is TRBJ2-2; TRBD2 is a possible D gene (5 bases). V dropped 5 bases and J dropped 6 bases, with 19 bases sitting between them. CDR3 length equals 16 residues. In germline, CDR1 is PRHDT, CDR2 FYEKMQ (reference sequence). This CDR3 reads CASSETGRRSPGELFF. DNA of the CDR3: TGTGCCAGCAGCGAGACGGGAAGGAGAAGCCCCGGGGAGCTGTTTTTT.

This sequence joins TRBV11-1 and TRBJ1-5; no definite D call. The CDR3 is 13 amino acids. CDR1 and CDR2 (germline): SGHAT, FQDESV (reference sequence). Trimming left V 5 bases short and J 4 bases short, with 9 bases between. The CDR3 nucleotides read TGTGCCAGCAGCATGGACTTAAATCAGCCCCAGCATTTT. Translating it yields CASSMDLNQPQHF.

This clone was detected once. This chain uses TRBV7-9 with TRBJ2-1; weak D call: TRBD2 (5 bases). CDR1 and CDR2 from the germline V gene are SEHNR and FQNEAQ (reference sequence). The CDR3 is 13 residues long. Trimming cost V 5 bases and J 2 bases, with 7 bases left between them. CDR3 in DNA: TGTGCCAGCAGCAACGGGGCCTACAATGAGCAGTTCTTC. It is translated as CASSNGAYNEQFF.

V is TRBV4-2 and J is TRBJ2-1; 9 nucleotides align to TRBD1. Germline V gives CDR1 LGHNA, CDR2 YNFKEQ. Trimming took 5 bases from V and 2 from J; bases not matched to a gene: 1. CDR3 size: 14 residues. The CDR3 region is CASSTGGAYNEQFF. The CDR3 nucleotides are TGTGCCAGCAGCACAGGGGGCGCCTACAATGAGCAGTTCTTC.

V gene TRBV28 combines with J gene TRBJ1-1; the D gene is possibly TRBD1 (5 bases). V dropped 10 bases and J dropped 2 bases, with 11 bases sitting between them. The germline gives CDR1 MDHEN, CDR2 SYDVKM. CDR3 length: 12 amino acids. DNA of the CDR3: TGTGCCATCGCAGACAGTAACACTGAAGCTTTCTTT. It encodes CAIADSNTEAFF.

The rearrangement links TRBV27 to TRBJ1-1; a possible D gene is TRBD1 (5 bases). The CDR3 contains 14 residues. Trimming removed 2 bases from V and 0 bases from J, with 7 bases in between. Germline V gene sequence: CDR1 MNHEY, CDR2 SMNVEV (reference sequence). The CDR3 loop reads CASSLGALNTEAFF. CDR3 coding DNA: TGTGCCAGCAGTTTAGGGGCGTTGAACACTGAAGCTTTCTTT.

J is TRBJ2-1 and V is TRBV6-6, with 8 bases that match TRBD2. The germline gives CDR1 MNHNY, CDR2 SVGAGI (reference sequence). CDR3 length: 15 residues. V trimming: 5 bases; J trimming: 4 bases; junction bases outside the gene matches: 7. The CDR3 DNA follows: TGTGCCAGCAGTCTCGGGGTAGCGGGATACAATGAGCAGTTCTTC. It yields the protein CASSLGVAGYNEQFF.

The chain couples TRBV10-1 to TRBJ2-7; TRBD1 is a possible D gene (5 bases). V lost 5 bases to trimming and J lost 6 bases, with 14 bases between them. This CDR3 is built from 13 residues. Per germline, CDR1 WNHNN and CDR2 SYGVQD (reference sequence). In DNA, the CDR3 is TGCGCCAGCAGTCCCCAGGGTGGCCCCGAGCAGTACTTC. It encodes CASSPQGGPEQYF.

The rearrangement uses TRBV5-6 and TRBJ2-7; 7 nucleotides agree with TRBD1. V shed 1 base, J shed 1 base, and the junction held 5 bases outside the gene matches. The CDR3 runs 15 residues. The V gene's germline CDR1 is SGHDT and CDR2 YYEEEE. This CDR3 is CASSLRGQTSYEQYF. The DNA for the CDR3 is TGTGCCAGCAGCTTGCGGGGACAGACATCCTACGAGCAGTACTTC.

The gene calls are TRBV19 and TRBJ2-1, with 9 bases identical to TRBD2. The V gene's germline CDR1 is LNHDA and CDR2 SQIVND (reference sequence). The junction had 11 bases not matched to a gene; V was cut back by 5 bases and J by 3 bases. The CDR3 length is 17 residues. The CDR3 coding sequence is TGTGCCAGTAGTGTTGGTAGCGGGAGACCCAGCTACAATGAGCAGTTCTTC. Protein product: CASSVGSGRPSYNEQFF.

The CDR3, as DNA: TGTGCCAGCACTCCCAACATCGGGACTAGCACAGATACGCAGTATTTT. As protein: CASTPNIGTSTDTQYF. V gene TRBV27 combines with J gene TRBJ2-3; maybe TRBD2 (6 bases). The CDR3 is made up of 16 amino acids. Per germline, CDR1 MNHEY and CDR2 SMNVEV (reference sequence). Trimming removed 7 bases from V and 0 bases from J, with 17 bases in between.

The chain joins TRBV6-5 to TRBJ2-7; a weak D match, TRBD1 (6 bases). This CDR3 is 14 amino acids long. V was clipped by 4 bases and J by 2 bases, with 12 bases between them. Looked up from germline, CDR1 is MNHEY and CDR2 is SVGAGI. The CDR3 is CASSSAGVPYEQYF. In DNA, the CDR3 is TGTGCCAGCAGTTCCGCAGGGGTACCCTACGAGCAGTACTTC.

This chain connects TRBV5-1 to TRBJ2-4; possible D gene TRBD2, 7 bases. The ends were cut back, 3 bases at V and 6 bases at J, with 22 bases in the middle. CDR1 SGHRS and CDR2 YFSETQ come from the germline V gene. The CDR3 totals 17 residues. The CDR3 DNA sequence: TGCGCCAGCAGCTCCCCCTCAGCGAGGAGGGGGGGAAACATTCAGTACTTC. It codes for CASSSPSARRGGNIQYF.

The chain joins TRBV27 to TRBJ2-7, with D possibly matching TRBD1 (5 bases). V lost 2 bases to trimming and J lost 0 bases, with 5 bases between them. Germline-derived CDR1 and CDR2 are MNHEY and SMNVEV (reference sequence). CDR3 length equals 13 residues. In nucleotides, the CDR3 is TGTGCCAGCAGTTTAGACAGCTCCTACGAGCAGTACTTC. It encodes CASSLDSSYEQYF.

This clone was detected a few times. The chain joins TRBV10-3 to TRBJ1-2; the D gene is possibly TRBD1 (5 bases). The V gene lost 4 bases and the J gene lost 9 bases, with 12 bases spanning the gap. This CDR3 spans 12 amino acids. The germline V gene encodes CDR1 ENHRY and CDR2 SYGVKD. The CDR3 spells CAISVGGESYTF. In DNA form, the CDR3 reads TGTGCCATCAGTGTTGGAGGGGAGAGCTACACCTTC.

The gene calls are TRBV5-1 and TRBJ2-5; D is uncertain. Germline assignment: CDR1 SGHRS and CDR2 YFSETQ. This CDR3 has 12 amino acids. Between the trimmed V and J ends, which lost 3 bases and 5 bases, there was a span of 8 bases. The CDR3 nucleotides read TGCGCCAGCAGCTCAACCTGGGAGACCCAGTACTTC. Its translation: CASSSTWETQYF.

This clone came up a few times. The chain combines TRBV7-9 with TRBJ2-7; 10 nucleotides agree with TRBD2. The length of the CDR3 is 15 residues. The V gene end was trimmed by 7 bases and the J gene end by 3 bases; junction bases not matched to a gene: 9. From germline, CDR1 is SEHNR and CDR2 FQNEAQ (reference sequence). This CDR3 is CASTSGLAENYEQYF. DNA for the CDR3: TGTGCCAGCACCTCCGGACTAGCGGAGAACTACGAGCAGTACTTC. The full variable domain, rest sourced from reference TRBV7-9 and TRBJ2-7, is DTGVSQNPRHKITKRGQNVTFRCDPISEHNRLYWYRQTLGQGPEFLTYFQNEAQLEKSRLLSDRFSAERPKGSFSTLEIQRTEQGDSAMYLCASTSGLAENYEQYFGPGTRLTVT.

This chain joins TRBV6-5 and TRBJ1-1, with D unclear. Deletions cut 4 bases from V and 0 bases from J, with 6 bases between. The length of the CDR3 is 13 residues. CDR1 MNHEY and CDR2 SVGAGI come from the germline V gene. Here the CDR3 reads CASSLLLNTEAFF. The CDR3, as DNA: TGTGCCAGCAGTTTATTACTGAACACTGAAGCTTTCTTT.

The rearrangement joins TRBV7-9 to TRBJ1-2; D not resolved. Germline V gene data show CDR1 as SEHNR and CDR2 as FQNEAQ (reference sequence). Trimming took off 4 bases at V and 1 base at J, with 10 bases between the two ends. This CDR3 has 14 residues. CDR3 amino acids: CASSSEGRNYGYTF. The DNA of the CDR3 is TGTGCCAGCAGCTCGGAAGGCCGTAACTATGGCTACACCTTC.

The V call is TRBV7-9, the J call TRBJ2-1; D remains ambiguous. The CDR3 consists of 13 residues. Germline V gene sequence: CDR1 SEHNR, CDR2 FQNEAQ (reference sequence). The ends were cut back, 7 bases at V and 11 bases at J, with 18 bases in the middle. The DNA for the CDR3 is TGTGCCAGCACCCCCGGCCCGGTGACCCAGCAGTTCTTC. It translates to CASTPGPVTQQFF. The variable domain in full, completed from reference TRBV7-9 and TRBJ2-1, reads DTGVSQNPRHKITKRGQNVTFRCDPISEHNRLYWYRQTLGQGPEFLTYFQNEAQLEKSRLLSDRFSAERPKGSFSTLEIQRTEQGDSAMYLCASTPGPVTQQFFGPGTRLTVL.